What follows is one T cell receptor beta chain and its context. The study reverse transcribed the entire isolated RNA, so it sequenced expressed TCRB transcripts. The assay was immunoSEQ multiplex PCR, and TCRdb's table has in-frame clones only and misses some. The table records about 180,000 clones, 10% to 15% of them present only once. There are 14 residues in the CDR3. Germline V gives CDR1 SGHAT, CDR2 FQNNGV. V dropped 4 bases and J dropped 6; count of bases not matched to a gene: 5. The data were obtained in a study of beta chain features in type 1 diabetes. Each sorted population was over 95% pure.

Specimen: central memory CD4+ T cells from blood. This TCR derives from a woman aged 18-29 years in good health. The chain joins TRBV11-2 to TRBJ2-1, with 8 nucleotides matching TRBD1. The CDR3 loop reads CASSWDRTVNEQFF. The CDR3 coding sequence is TGTGCCAGCAGCTGGGACAGGACCGTCAATGAGCAGTTCTTC.